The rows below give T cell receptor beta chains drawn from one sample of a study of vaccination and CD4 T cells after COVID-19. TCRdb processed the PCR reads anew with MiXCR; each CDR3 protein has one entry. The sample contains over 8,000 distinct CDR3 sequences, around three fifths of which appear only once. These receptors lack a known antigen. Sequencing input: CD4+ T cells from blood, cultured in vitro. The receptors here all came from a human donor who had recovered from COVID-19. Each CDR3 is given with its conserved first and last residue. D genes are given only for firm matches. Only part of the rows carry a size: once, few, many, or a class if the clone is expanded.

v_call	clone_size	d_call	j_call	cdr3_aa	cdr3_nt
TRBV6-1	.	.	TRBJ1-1	CASLRDWTSTEAFF	TGTGCCAGCTTAAGGGACTGGACGAGCACTGAAGCTTTCTTT
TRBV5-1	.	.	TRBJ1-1	CASSLVSLTEAFF	TGCGCCAGCAGCTTGGTGAGCCTCACTGAAGCTTTCTTT
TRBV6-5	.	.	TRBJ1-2	CASSSPGRFYGYTF	TGTGCCAGCAGTTCCCCGGGACGATTTTATGGCTACACCTTC
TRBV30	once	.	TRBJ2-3	CAWSRREHPDTQYF	TGTGCCTGGAGCCGCCGGGAGCACCCAGATACGCAGTATTTT
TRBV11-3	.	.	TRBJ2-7	CASSSQTSVYFCAISESTYEQYF	.
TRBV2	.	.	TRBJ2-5	CASKVGSNQETQYF	TGTGCCAGCAAGGTCGGCAGCAACCAAGAGACCCAGTACTTC
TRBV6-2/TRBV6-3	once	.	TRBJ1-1	CASARLPTTEAFF	TGTGCCAGCGCTAGACTCCCGACCACTGAAGCTTTCTTT
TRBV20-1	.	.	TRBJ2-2	CSATQGSNTGELFF	TGCAGTGCTACCCAGGGGTCGAACACCGGGGAGCTGTTTTTT
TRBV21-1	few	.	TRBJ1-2	CASSKGRRGTTNYGYTF	TGTGCCAGCAGCAAAGGTAGGAGGGGCACCACTAACTATGGCTACACCTTC
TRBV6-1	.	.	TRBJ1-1	CASTDPGGGRTEAFF	TGTGCCAGCACGGACCCGGGCGGGGGAAGGACTGAAGCTTTCTTT
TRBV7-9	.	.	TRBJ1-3	CASSSPSSIYF	TGTGCCAGCAGCTCCCCGAGCTCCATATATTTT
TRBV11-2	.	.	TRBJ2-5	CASSLRITVLGGRQETQYF	TGTGCCAGCAGCTTAAGAATTACCGTTCTTGGGGGGAGGCAAGAGACCCAGTACTTC
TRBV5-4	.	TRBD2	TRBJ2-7	CASSSIGRGEQYF	TGTGCCAGCAGTTCCATCGGGAGGGGCGAGCAGTACTTC
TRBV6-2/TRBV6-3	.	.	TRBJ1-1	CASSYSTRGTEAFF	TGTGCCAGCAGTTACTCGACACGGGGCACTGAAGCTTTCTTT
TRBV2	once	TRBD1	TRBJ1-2	CASSLGQGYGYTF	TGTGCCAGCAGCCTGGGACAGGGTTATGGCTACACCTTC
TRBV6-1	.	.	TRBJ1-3	CASSPGLYSGNTIYF	TGTGCCAGCAGTCCGGGACTCTACTCTGGAAACACCATATATTTT
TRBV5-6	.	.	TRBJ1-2	CASSLDRTWNYGYTF	TGTGCCAGCAGCTTGGACCGCACGTGGAACTATGGCTACACCTTC
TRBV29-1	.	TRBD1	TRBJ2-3	CSAKTGGGTDTQYF	TGCAGCGCAAAAACAGGGGGCGGCACAGATACGCAGTATTTT
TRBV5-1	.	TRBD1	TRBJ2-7	CASSIGQGIGHEQYF	TGCGCCAGCAGCATCGGACAGGGGATAGGCCACGAGCAGTACTTC
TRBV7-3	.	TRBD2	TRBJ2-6	CASSLTGGGTGANVLTF	TGTGCCAGCAGCTTAACTGGGGGAGGGACTGGGGCCAACGTCCTGACTTTC
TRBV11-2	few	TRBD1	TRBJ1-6	CASSLTGGYSPLHF	TGTGCCAGCAGCTTGACAGGGGGTTATTCACCCCTCCACTTT
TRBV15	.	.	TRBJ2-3	CATSRDRGASTDTQYF	TGTGCCACCAGCAGAGATCGGGGGGCTAGCACAGATACGCAGTATTTT
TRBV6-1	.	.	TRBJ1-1	CASTPGSWGTEAFF	TGTGCCAGCACTCCGGGCTCGTGGGGCACTGAAGCTTTCTTT
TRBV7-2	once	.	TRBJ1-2	CASSLGGGQNYGYTF	TGTGCCAGCAGCTTAGGGGGGGGGCAGAACTATGGCTACACCTTC
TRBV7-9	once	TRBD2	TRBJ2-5	CASSSGLAGGQETQYF	TGCGCCAGCAGCTCGGGACTAGCGGGGGGCCAAGAGACCCAGTACTTC
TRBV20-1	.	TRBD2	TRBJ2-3	CSALFGAGETDTQYF	TGCAGTGCTCTTTTTGGGGCGGGGGAGACAGATACGCAGTATTTT
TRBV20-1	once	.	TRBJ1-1	CSARDLRENTEAFF	TGCAGTGCTAGAGATCTCAGGGAGAACACTGAAGCTTTCTTT
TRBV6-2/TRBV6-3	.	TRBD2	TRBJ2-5	CASTRPGSGGQETQYF	TGTGCCAGCACCCGTCCGGGAAGCGGGGGACAAGAGACCCAGTACTTC
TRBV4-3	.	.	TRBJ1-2	CASSQGGRTNNYGYTF	TGCGCCAGCAGCCAAGGAGGCCGGACGAACAACTATGGCTACACCTTC
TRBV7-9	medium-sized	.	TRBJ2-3	CATTGTTSTDTQYF	TGTGCCACGACCGGGACAACTAGCACAGATACGCAGTATTTT
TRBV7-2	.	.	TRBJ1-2	CASSISSGGTRGYGYTF	TGTGCCAGCAGCATTTCTTCCGGTGGGACACGGGGCTATGGCTACACCTTC
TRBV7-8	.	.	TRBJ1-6	CASSFEAARGALHF	TGTGCCAGCAGCTTCGAAGCCGCTCGGGGGGCCCTCCACTTT
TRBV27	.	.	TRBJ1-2	CASSSTGILEGYTF	TGTGCCAGCAGTTCAACCGGGATCCTAGAGGGCTACACCTTC
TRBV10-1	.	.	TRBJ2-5	CASSESGGRETQYF	TGCGCCAGCAGTGAGTCAGGAGGGAGAGAGACCCAGTACTTC
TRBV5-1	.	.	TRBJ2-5	CASSEPQGLETQYF	TGCGCCAGCAGCGAGCCACAGGGCCTTGAGACCCAGTACTTC
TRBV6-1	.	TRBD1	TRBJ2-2	CASRPPGQGNTGELFF	TGTGCCAGCAGACCACCGGGACAGGGGAACACCGGGGAGCTGTTTTTT
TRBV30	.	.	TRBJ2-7	CAWSDTGAGEQYF	TGTGCCTGGAGTGACACGGGAGCAGGCGAGCAGTACTTC
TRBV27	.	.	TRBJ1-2	CASNKQGGNRGYTF	TGTGCCAGCAATAAACAGGGTGGGAATCGGGGCTACACCTTC
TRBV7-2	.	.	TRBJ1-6	CASSLVAGRTSYNSPLHF	TGTGCCAGCAGCTTAGTGGCAGGGAGGACCTCCTATAATTCACCCCTCCACTTT
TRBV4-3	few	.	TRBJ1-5	CASIFPQGSPQHF	TGCGCCAGCATCTTTCCGCAGGGCTCGCCCCAGCATTTT
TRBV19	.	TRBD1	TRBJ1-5	CASSITGTGYQPQHF	TGTGCCAGTAGTATTACCGGGACAGGGTACCAGCCCCAGCATTTT
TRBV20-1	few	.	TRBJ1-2	CSARNREEAGYTF	TGCAGTGCTAGAAACAGGGAGGAGGCTGGCTACACCTTC
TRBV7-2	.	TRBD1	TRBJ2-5	CASSKGQSKETQYF	TGTGCCAGCAGCAAGGGACAGTCTAAAGAGACCCAGTACTTC
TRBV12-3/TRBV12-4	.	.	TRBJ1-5	CASSSGQNQPQHF	TGTGCCAGCAGTTCTGGGCAGAATCAGCCCCAGCATTTT
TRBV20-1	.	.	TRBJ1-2	CSARGQIANYGYTF	TGCAGTGCTAGGGGTCAAATAGCTAACTATGGCTACACCTTC
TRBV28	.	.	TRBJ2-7	CATGLVYEQYF	TGTGCCACCGGGCTAGTCTACGAGCAGTACTTC
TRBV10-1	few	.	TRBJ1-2	CASSVRYGYTF	TGCGCCAGCAGTGTGAGATATGGCTACACCTTC
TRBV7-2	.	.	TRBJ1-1	CASSLAIGENTEAFF	TGTGCCAGCAGCTTAGCGATTGGAGAGAACACTGAAGCTTTCTTT
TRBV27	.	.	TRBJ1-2	CASSLSSSFSGGYGYTF	TGTGCCAGCAGTTTATCCTCTTCTTTCAGCGGCGGCTATGGCTACACCTTC
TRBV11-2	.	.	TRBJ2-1	CASSPTTREQFF	TGTGCCAGCAGCCCAACGACCCGTGAGCAGTTCTTC
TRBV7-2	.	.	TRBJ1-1	CASSLSTGMNTEAFF	TGTGCCAGCAGCCTGTCGACCGGAATGAACACTGAAGCTTTCTTT
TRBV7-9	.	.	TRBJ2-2	CASQRSSPTGELFF	TGTGCCAGCCAGAGGTCCAGCCCCACCGGGGAGCTGTTTTTT
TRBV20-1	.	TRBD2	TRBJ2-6	CSARSSGGLSGANVLTF	TGCAGTGCTAGATCTAGCGGGGGGCTCTCTGGGGCCAACGTCCTGACTTTC
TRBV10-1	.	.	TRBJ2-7	CASSEGPLTGEQYF	TGCGCCAGCAGTGAGGGTCCCCTCACGGGCGAGCAGTACTTC
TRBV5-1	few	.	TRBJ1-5	CASSIDRGQPQHF	TGCGCCAGCAGCATTGACAGAGGTCAGCCCCAGCATTTT
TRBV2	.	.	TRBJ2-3	CASGKGGPDTQYF	TGTGCCAGCGGAAAGGGGGGGCCAGATACGCAGTATTTT
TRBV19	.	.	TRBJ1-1	CASSPGGVVNTEAFF	TGTGCCAGTAGCCCGGGTGGGGTTGTTAACACTGAAGCTTTCTTT
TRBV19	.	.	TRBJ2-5	CASSGYRDTYQETQYF	TGTGCCAGTAGCGGTTACCGGGACACATACCAAGAGACCCAGTACTTC
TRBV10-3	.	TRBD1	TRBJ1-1	CAISERQGGTNTEAFF	TGTGCCATCAGTGAACGACAGGGAGGTACGAACACTGAAGCTTTCTTT